Following are 25 T cell receptor beta chains from one sample sequenced in a study of blood T cell repertoires in COVID-19. The data were produced by immunoSEQ multiplex PCR, yet TCRdb's version contains in-frame clones alone and is incomplete. The sample lists some 350,000 clones; approximately 87% were seen once. The material sequenced was PBMCs or T cells enriched from blood (not recorded which). The receptors here all came from a woman in her twenties or thirties who had recovered from COVID-19.

This clone was counted once. J is TRBJ1-1 and V is TRBV6-5; D is unresolved. The CDR3 consists of 16 residues. With 0 bases removed from V and 1 base from J, the gap between germline ends came to 12 bases. The germline V gene encodes CDR1 MNHEY and CDR2 SVGAGI. The CDR3 reads CASSYSGRTWNTEAFF. CDR3 nucleotides: TGTGCCAGCAGTTACTCGGGCAGAACCTGGAACACTGAAGCTTTCTTT.

V and J are TRBV6-5 and TRBJ2-7; D unclear. V was pared by 2 bases and J by 1 base, with 9 bases between. The germline CDR1 and CDR2 sequences are MNHEY and SVGAGI. The CDR3 has 14 amino acids. The CDR3 loop is CASSYRVPSYEQYF. In nucleotides, the CDR3 is TGTGCCAGCAGTTACAGAGTTCCATCCTACGAGCAGTACTTC.

The J gene is TRBJ2-7, the V gene TRBV5-1; TRBD2 might be the D (5 bases). Germline CDR1 and CDR2: SGHRS and YFSETQ. The V end lost 4 bases, the J end lost 0 bases, and 17 bases lay between the germline ends. The length of the CDR3 is 16 residues. The CDR3 DNA is TGCGCCAGCAGCCGACGGACTTCGATCAGCTCCTACGAGCAGTACTTC. Protein: CASSRRTSISSYEQYF. The full variable domain, rest sourced from reference TRBV5-1 and TRBJ2-7, is KAGVTQTPRYLIKTRGQQVTLSCSPISGHRSVSWYQQTPGQGLQFLFEYFSETQRNKGNFPGRFSGRQFSNSRSEMNVSTLELGDSALYLCASSRRTSISSYEQYFGPGTRLTVT.

The chain links TRBV5-1 to TRBJ1-1, with D uncertain. The germline V and J ends were trimmed by 2 bases and 1 base, with 6 bases remaining between them. Germline lookup yields CDR1 SGHRS and CDR2 YFSETQ. This CDR3 has 13 amino acids. CDR3 coding DNA: TGCGCCAGCAGCTTTCCCGGGAACACTGAAGCTTTCTTT. Protein product: CASSFPGNTEAFF.

This sequence joins TRBV18 and TRBJ1-3; D is perhaps TRBD1 (6 bases). Germline-derived CDR1 and CDR2 are KGHSH and LQKENI. This CDR3 has 16 residues. Trimming took off 4 bases at V and 1 base at J, with 14 bases between the two ends. The CDR3 is CASSRAQGRSGNTIYF. The CDR3 DNA is TGTGCCAGCTCACGTGCACAGGGAAGATCTGGAAACACCATATATTTT. The full variable domain, its missing parts supplied by reference TRBV18 and TRBJ1-3, is NAGVMQNPRHLVRRRGQEARLRCSPMKGHSHVYWYRQLPEEGLKFMVYLQKENIIDESGMPKERFSAEFPKEGPSILRIQQVVRGDSAAYFCASSRAQGRSGNTIYFGEGSWLTVV.

The CDR3 reads CATSRPDRGIFDEQFF. The CDR3 DNA is TGTGCCACCAGCAGACCGGACAGGGGGATCTTCGATGAGCAGTTCTTC. The V gene is TRBV15, the J gene TRBJ2-1; TRBD1 agrees at 10 bases. Germline-derived CDR1 and CDR2 are LNHNV and YYDKDF (reference sequence). V was pared by 2 bases and J by 8 bases, with 9 bases of the junction left unmatched. This CDR3 comprises 16 residues.

The V call is TRBV5-6, the J call TRBJ2-7; D is perhaps TRBD2 (5 bases). The germline gives CDR1 SGHDT, CDR2 YYEEEE. Trimming cost V 2 bases and J 3 bases, with 9 bases left between them. The CDR3 sequence is 13 residues long. Written as DNA, the CDR3 is TGTGCCAGCAGCTTAGACTACAGCTACGAGCAGTACTTC. Its translation: CASSLDYSYEQYF.

V is TRBV7-2 and J is TRBJ1-5, with 7 bases matching TRBD1. CDR1 and CDR2 (germline): SGHTA, FQGNSA. J was trimmed by 7 bases and V by 4 bases; bases with no gene match: 4. The CDR3 is made up of 13 amino acids. This chain's CDR3 is CASSYRGEQPQHF. CDR3 nucleotides: TGTGCCAGCAGCTACAGGGGAGAACAGCCCCAGCATTTT.

The genes are TRBV6-2 or TRBV6-3 and TRBJ2-5, with 9 bases fitting TRBD2. Germline assignment: CDR1 MNHEY and CDR2 SVGEGT. J gave up 4 bases and V 2 bases, and 11 bases lay outside the gene matches. The CDR3 contains 17 residues. The CDR3 protein is CASSYVGGGAWRETQYF. The CDR3 DNA reads TGTGCCAGCAGTTACGTGGGCGGGGGGGCATGGAGAGAGACCCAGTACTTC.

The genes are TRBV30 and TRBJ1-4; D perhaps matches TRBD1 (6 bases). With 7 bases removed from V and 6 bases from J, the gap between germline ends came to 15 bases. There are 13 residues in the CDR3. Germline lookup yields CDR1 GTSNPN and CDR2 SVGIG (reference sequence). The CDR3 DNA reads TGTGCCTCTCAGGGGTTAAGGGATGAAAAACTGTTTTTT. Protein sequence: CASQGLRDEKLFF.

The V and J genes are TRBV4-1 and TRBJ1-5, with D unresolved. Germline V lookup: CDR1 MGHRA, CDR2 YSYEKL. Trimming pared 4 bases from V and 0 bases from J, leaving 13 bases between. The CDR3 is 16 residues long. The DNA of the CDR3 is TGCGCCAGCAGCCCCGAAACGACAACTAGCAATCAGCCCCAGCATTTT. Translated: CASSPETTTSNQPQHF.

This sequence joins TRBV30 and TRBJ1-6, with D unclear. Germline V lookup: CDR1 GTSNPN, CDR2 SVGIG (reference sequence). Between the trimmed V and J ends, which lost 3 bases and 6 bases, there was a span of 9 bases. The CDR3 has 13 amino acids. The CDR3 nucleotides are TGTGCCTGGAGAGTAGCCAGTAATTCACCCCTCCACTTT. Residues: CAWRVASNSPLHF.

The chain uses TRBV19 and TRBJ2-5; a weak D match, TRBD1 (5 bases). V was pared by 5 bases and J by 0 bases, with 13 bases between. The CDR3 has 15 residues. CDR1 LNHDA and CDR2 SQIVND come from the germline V gene (reference sequence). In DNA, the CDR3 is TGTGCCAGTAGTCAGCAAAGACAGTACCAAGAGACCCAGTACTTC. Its protein is CASSQQRQYQETQYF.

The J gene is TRBJ1-2, the V gene TRBV29-1; 7 nucleotides align to TRBD1. V shed 4 bases, J shed 4 bases, and the junction held 6 bases outside the gene matches. The germline V gene encodes CDR1 SQVTM and CDR2 ANQGSEA. The CDR3 has 13 residues. CDR3 bases: TGCAGCGTTGTGGCGACAGGGCGCTATGGCTACACCTTC. It translates to CSVVATGRYGYTF. The full variable domain, its missing parts supplied by reference TRBV29-1 and TRBJ1-2, is SAVISQKPSRDICQRGTSLTIQCQVDSQVTMMFWYRQQPGQSLTLIATANQGSEATYESGFVIDKFPISRPNLTFSTLTVSNMSPEDSSIYLCSVVATGRYGYTFGSGTRLTVV.

About this clone: This sample includes further DNA sequences coding for the same CDR3. V and J are TRBV3-1 (or the pseudogene TRBV3-2) and TRBJ1-5; D is unresolved. Germline CDR1 and CDR2: LGHDT and YNNKEL (reference sequence). Trimming shortened V by 0 bases and J by 1 base, and 4 bases separated the two germline ends. The length of the CDR3 is 14 residues. The CDR3 protein is CASSQDSSNQPQHF. DNA of the CDR3: TGTGCCAGCAGCCAAGATAGCAGCAATCAGCCCCAGCATTTT.

This sequence joins TRBV3-1 (or the pseudogene TRBV3-2) and TRBJ2-2; 7 bases agree with TRBD1. The ends lost 5 bases at V and 7 bases at J; junction bases unmatched: 10. Germline-derived CDR1 and CDR2 are LGHDT and YNNKEL (reference sequence). The CDR3 contains 15 residues. The CDR3 DNA reads TGTGCCAGCAGCTCGGGACAGATCTATTTCGGGGAGCTGTTTTTT. Protein product: CASSSGQIYFGELFF.

The chain recombines TRBV29-1 with TRBJ2-7; D gene ambiguous. The germline V gene encodes CDR1 SQVTM and CDR2 ANQGSEA. V was clipped by 4 bases and J by 5 bases, with 9 bases between them. The CDR3 extends over 11 amino acids. CDR3 bases: TGCAGCGTTGGGGTGCTAGACGAGCAGTACTTC. Translating gives CSVGVLDEQYF.

The chain combines TRBV30 with TRBJ1-2, with 8 bases lining up with TRBD1. The CDR3 has 16 residues. V dropped 3 bases and J dropped 4; count of bases not matched to a gene: 13. Per the germline V gene, CDR1 is GTSNPN and CDR2 is SVGIG (reference sequence). DNA of the CDR3: TGTGCCTGGAGCCCACCCGGGACAGGACAACTCTATGGCTACACCTTC. Translation: CAWSPPGTGQLYGYTF.

The chain has TRBV5-6 and TRBJ1-2, with TRBD1 matching 11 bases. Germline lookup yields CDR1 SGHDT and CDR2 YYEEEE. This CDR3 comprises 14 residues. V trimming: 1 base; J trimming: 13 bases; junction bases outside the gene matches: 9. This CDR3 is CASSLQGTGGTFTF. The CDR3 nucleotides are TGTGCCAGCAGCTTGCAAGGGACAGGGGGTACTTTCACCTTC.

J is TRBJ1-2 and V is TRBV30; 8 bases are shared with TRBD1. Germline CDR1 is GTSNPN and CDR2 is SVGIG (reference sequence). The CDR3 spans 15 residues. Trimming at V came to 3 bases and at J to 5 bases, leaving 11 bases not matched to a gene. The CDR3 reads CAWSVGQGEKYGYTF. DNA of the CDR3: TGTGCCTGGAGCGTCGGACAGGGCGAAAAGTATGGCTACACCTTC.

The CDR3 region is CASSWGQPRSNSPLHF. The CDR3 DNA follows: TGTGCCAGCAGCTGGGGACAGCCTCGTTCGAATTCACCCCTCCACTTT. This chain uses TRBV27 with TRBJ1-6; 7 bases align to TRBD1. The CDR3 is 16 amino acids. The germline CDR1 and CDR2 sequences are MNHEY and SMNVEV (reference sequence). After removal of 6 bases from V and 7 bases from J, the junction contained 12 bases not matched to a gene.

This sequence joins TRBV6-1 and TRBJ2-7; no reliable D call. The CDR3 covers 17 residues. Deletions cut 4 bases from V and 5 bases from J, with 24 bases between. Looked up from germline, CDR1 is MNHNS and CDR2 is SASEGT. The CDR3 DNA reads TGTGCCAGCAGTGCCGCGGTACGTCCGGTGAATCCGGACGAGCAGTACTTC. This gives the protein CASSAAVRPVNPDEQYF.

This rearrangement joins TRBV5-6 to TRBJ1-2; the match to TRBD1 covers 7 bases. Germline CDR1 reads SGHDT; CDR2 reads YYEEEE. Trimming at V came to 4 bases and at J to 4 bases, leaving 7 bases not matched to a gene. This CDR3 spans 14 amino acids. CDR3 DNA sequence: TGTGCCAGCAGCAACAGGGGTTTAGGCTATGGCTACACCTTC. It specifies CASSNRGLGYGYTF.

CDR3 region: CSASDRGREKLFF. The CDR3 DNA reads TGCAGTGCTAGTGACAGGGGGCGTGAAAAACTGTTTTTT. The chain links TRBV20-1 to TRBJ1-4; 10 nucleotides align to TRBD1. The V segment lost 3 bases and the J segment 7 bases; nucleotides outside the gene matches: 2. The germline gives CDR1 DFQATT, CDR2 SNEGSKA (reference sequence). The CDR3 contains 13 residues.

The CDR3 here is CASALAGGQETQYF. In DNA, the CDR3 is TGTGCCAGCGCTCTAGCGGGGGGCCAAGAGACCCAGTACTTC. The V call is TRBV2, the J call TRBJ2-5, with 11 bases that match TRBD2. Germline CDR1 reads SNHLY; CDR2 reads FYNNEI. V lost 8 bases to trimming and J lost 1 base; unmatched junction nucleotides: 3. The CDR3 spans 14 residues.